Following are 18 T cell receptor beta chains from one sample sequenced in a study of memory CD4+ T cells and cytomegalovirus serostatus. Single viable CD3+CD4+CD8-CD45RO+ cells were sorted as the memory CD4+ T cells. Profiled with immunoSEQ multiplex PCR; TCRdb holds only in-frame clones, not every one. This table has roughly 39,000 clones, 60% to 85% appearing once. The sample was memory CD4+ T cells from blood. Receptors were obtained from an adult in good health and CMV-seronegative.

This chain connects TRBV11-2 to TRBJ1-1; 8 nucleotides match TRBD1. CDR1 and CDR2 from the germline V gene are SGHAT and FQNNGV. CDR3 length: 15 residues. Unmatched junction bases numbered 8, after V lost 4 bases and J lost 4 bases. The CDR3 sequence is CASSSTRTGRTEAFF. CDR3 coding DNA: TGTGCCAGCAGCTCCACCAGGACAGGGCGCACTGAAGCTTTCTTT.

This clone was seen a few times. The genes are TRBV14 and TRBJ1-6; D is undetermined. This CDR3 region has 13 residues. With 0 bases removed from V and 10 bases from J, the gap between germline ends came to 7 bases. CDR1 and CDR2 (germline): SGHDN, FVKESK. CDR3 DNA sequence: TGTGCCAGCAGCCAAGATCTGGGGTCACCCCTCCACTTT. The encoded protein is CASSQDLGSPLHF. The full variable domain, in which reference TRBV14 and TRBJ1-6 provide the parts outside the CDR3, is EAGVTQFPSHSVIEKGQTVTLRCDPISGHDNLYWYRRVMGKEIKFLLHFVKESKQDESGMPNNRFLAERTGGTYSTLKVQPAELEDSGVYFCASSQDLGSPLHFGNGTRLTVT.

This chain links TRBV7-2 with TRBJ1-1; D is possibly TRBD1 (5 bases). Germline V gene data show CDR1 as SGHTA and CDR2 as FQGNSA. The CDR3 sequence is 14 residues long. Trimming took off 5 bases at V and 5 bases at J, with 15 bases between the two ends. CDR3 amino acids: CASSPKGQGTEAFF. CDR3 sequence (DNA): TGTGCCAGCAGCCCAAAGGGGCAAGGGACTGAAGCTTTCTTT.

The chain carries TRBV30 and TRBJ2-5; TRBD1 matches at 9 bases. Germline CDR1 GTSNPN, CDR2 SVGIG (reference sequence). CDR3 length: 15 residues. V shed 2 bases, J shed 3 bases, and the junction held 7 bases outside the gene matches. CDR3 sequence (DNA): TGTGCCTGGAGTAAGACAGGGGGTTGGGAAGAGACCCAGTACTTC. Translation gives CAWSKTGGWEETQYF.

This chain joins TRBV5-1 and TRBJ1-2; D may be TRBD1 (5 bases). CDR3 length: 14 residues. In germline, CDR1 is SGHRS, CDR2 YFSETQ. Deletions cut 0 bases from V and 4 bases from J, with 10 bases between. The CDR3 DNA sequence: TGCGCCAGCAGCTTGGAGACAGAGACCTATGGCTACACCTTC. Its translation is CASSLETETYGYTF. Based on the CDR3 plus reference TRBV5-1 and TRBJ1-2, the full variable domain is KAGVTQTPRYLIKTRGQQVTLSCSPISGHRSVSWYQQTPGQGLQFLFEYFSETQRNKGNFPGRFSGRQFSNSRSEMNVSTLELGDSALYLCASSLETETYGYTFGSGTRLTVV.

The rearrangement uses TRBV6-5 and TRBJ1-5; a weak D match, TRBD1 (5 bases). Looked up from germline, CDR1 is MNHEY and CDR2 is SVGAGI. The V end was cut by 6 bases, the J end by 3 bases, with 9 bases between. The CDR3 runs 13 residues. As DNA, the CDR3 is TGTGCCAGCAGAGACAGCTTCAATCAGCCCCAGCATTTT. This sequence encodes CASRDSFNQPQHF.

This chain connects TRBV10-3 to TRBJ2-3; 16 nucleotides line up with TRBD2. CDR3 size: 17 residues. Unmatched junction bases numbered 8, after V lost 6 bases and J lost 5 bases. The germline V gene has CDR1 ENHRY and CDR2 SYGVKD. The CDR3 nucleotides read TGTGCCATCAGCTCGGGGACTAGCGGGGGGGCAGTAGATACGCAGTATTTT. This codes for CAISSGTSGGAVDTQYF.

On this clone: The same CDR3 can be traced to other DNA sequences in this sample. The chain has TRBV5-6 and TRBJ1-2; D call uncertain. Germline values: CDR1 SGHDT, CDR2 YYEEEE. The CDR3 is 14 residues long. With 4 bases removed from V and 3 bases from J, the gap between germline ends came to 13 bases. CDR3 protein: CASSPAGRDYGYTF. The CDR3 DNA reads TGTGCCAGCAGCCCTGCGGGGAGGGACTATGGCTACACCTTC.

V usage is TRBV11-1 and J usage is TRBJ2-5; a possible D gene is TRBD1 (5 bases). The CDR3 contains 15 residues. Germline V lookup: CDR1 SGHAT, CDR2 FQDESV (reference sequence). The germline V and J ends were trimmed by 8 bases and 0 bases, with 16 bases remaining between them. The CDR3: CASRPGKTYQETQYF. In nucleotides, the CDR3 is TGTGCCAGCCGTCCAGGGAAAACATACCAAGAGACCCAGTACTTC.

This clone has just one count. This chain connects TRBV5-1 to TRBJ2-3; D gene ambiguous. V was shortened by 0 bases and J by 8 bases, with 7 bases between the two germline ends. The V gene's germline CDR1 is SGHRS and CDR2 YFSETQ. The CDR3 runs 12 residues. The CDR3 loop is CASSLGSATQYF. Written as DNA, the CDR3 is TGCGCCAGCAGCTTGGGATCGGCTACGCAGTATTTT.

The chain links TRBV6-1 to TRBJ2-2; D possibly corresponds to TRBD1 (5 bases). This CDR3 has 15 residues. Trimming pared 7 bases from V and 3 bases from J, leaving 15 bases between. Germline lookup yields CDR1 MNHNS and CDR2 SASEGT. CDR3 protein: CASTGRARDTGELFF. CDR3 nucleotides: TGTGCCAGCACCGGAAGGGCCAGGGACACCGGGGAGCTGTTTTTT.

The chain couples TRBV5-5 to TRBJ2-1, with 7 bases matching TRBD1. CDR1 is SGHKS, CDR2 YYEKEE, per germline (reference sequence). This CDR3 contains 15 residues. With V trimmed by 2 bases and J by 3 bases, 5 bases remained unmatched. CDR3: CASSLQGSIYNEQFF. In nucleotides, the CDR3 is TGTGCCAGCAGCTTACAGGGGTCTATCTACAATGAGCAGTTCTTC.

The sample holds one count of this clone. The chain couples TRBV30 to TRBJ1-2, with D unresolved. CDR3 size: 13 residues. Germline-derived CDR1 and CDR2 are GTSNPN and SVGIG (reference sequence). The ends were cut back, 3 bases at V and 6 bases at J, with 14 bases in the middle. In DNA, the CDR3 is TGTGCCTGGAGCGCCTCCCACGAACATGGCTACACCTTC. This translates into CAWSASHEHGYTF.

The chain links TRBV18 to TRBJ2-7; D might be TRBD1 (6 bases). The V gene's germline CDR1 is KGHSH and CDR2 LQKENI. Trimming shortened V by 3 bases and J by 1 base, and 16 bases separated the two germline ends. The CDR3 is 16 amino acids. The CDR3 here is CASSPVTGIISYEQYF. The CDR3 DNA follows: TGTGCCAGCTCACCTGTGACAGGTATTATTTCCTACGAGCAGTACTTC.

This chain links TRBV5-1 with TRBJ2-5; TRBD2 agrees at 12 bases. V shed 5 bases and J 5 bases; nucleotides not matched to a gene: 10. CDR1 is SGHRS, CDR2 YFSETQ, per germline. This CDR3 has 16 residues. This CDR3 reads CASRSSSSGGVETQYF. The DNA of the CDR3 is TGCGCCAGCAGATCGTCGTCTAGCGGGGGGGTTGAGACCCAGTACTTC.

The chain carries TRBV15 and TRBJ2-3; D not resolved. Trimming stripped 6 bases from V and 3 bases from J, with 16 bases between. The CDR3 totals 15 residues. Per the germline V gene, CDR1 is LNHNV and CDR2 is YYDKDF (reference sequence). The CDR3 bases are TGTGCCACCAGAGACAAGGTCAGCCGTACAGATACGCAGTATTTT. As protein: CATRDKVSRTDTQYF.

This clone was counted a few times. At one boundary the junction diverges from the germline segment, which might be a read error. V usage is TRBV11-2 and J usage is TRBJ2-2, with 8 bases matching TRBD1. This CDR3 comprises 15 residues. Germline V gives CDR1 SGHAT, CDR2 FQNNGV. CDR3 DNA sequence: TGTGCCAGCAACTTACAGGGGGGATACACCGGGGAGCTGTTTTTT. Its translation: CASNLQGGYTGELFF. The variable domain in full, with the rest retrieved from reference TRBV11-2 and TRBJ2-2, is EAGVAQSPRYKIIEKRQSVAFWCNPISGHATLYWYQQILGQGPKLLIQFQNNGVVDDSQLPKDRFSAERLKGVDSTLKIQPAKLEDSAVYLCASNLQGGYTGELFFGEGSRLTVL.

This chain links TRBV5-1 with TRBJ2-1; D is possibly TRBD2 (5 bases). The CDR3 loop spans 17 amino acids. In germline, CDR1 is SGHRS, CDR2 YFSETQ. Trimming stripped 4 bases from V and 8 bases from J, with 25 bases between. CDR3: CASSPGWAPKGGDEQFF. Here the CDR3 DNA reads TGCGCCAGCAGCCCGGGGTGGGCCCCAAAAGGAGGAGATGAGCAGTTCTTC.